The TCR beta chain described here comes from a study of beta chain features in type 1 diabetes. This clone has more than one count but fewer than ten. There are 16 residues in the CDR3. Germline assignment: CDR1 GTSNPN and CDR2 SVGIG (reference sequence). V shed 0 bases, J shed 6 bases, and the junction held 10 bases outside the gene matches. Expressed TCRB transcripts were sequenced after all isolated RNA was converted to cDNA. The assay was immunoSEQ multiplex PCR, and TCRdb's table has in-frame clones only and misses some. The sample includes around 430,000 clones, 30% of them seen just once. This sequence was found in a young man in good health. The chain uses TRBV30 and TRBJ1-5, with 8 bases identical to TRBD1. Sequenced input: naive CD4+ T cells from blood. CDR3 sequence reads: CAWSVPGTGPGQPQHF. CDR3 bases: TGTGCCTGGAGTGTACCCGGGACAGGCCCCGGTCAGCCCCAGCATTTT.